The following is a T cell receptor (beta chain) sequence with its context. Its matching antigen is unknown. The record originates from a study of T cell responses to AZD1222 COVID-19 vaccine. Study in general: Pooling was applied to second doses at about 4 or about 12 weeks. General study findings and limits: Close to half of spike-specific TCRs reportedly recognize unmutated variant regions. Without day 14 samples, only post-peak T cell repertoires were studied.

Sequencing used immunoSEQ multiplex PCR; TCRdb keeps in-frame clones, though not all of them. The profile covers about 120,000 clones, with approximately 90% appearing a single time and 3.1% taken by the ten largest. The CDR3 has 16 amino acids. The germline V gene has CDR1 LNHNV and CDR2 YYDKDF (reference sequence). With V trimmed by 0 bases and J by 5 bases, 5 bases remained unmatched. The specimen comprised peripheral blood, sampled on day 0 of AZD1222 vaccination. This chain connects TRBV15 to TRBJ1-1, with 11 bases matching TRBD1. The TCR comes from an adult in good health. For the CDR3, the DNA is TGTGCCACCAGCAGAGATCCCGGGACAGGGGGTACTGAAGCTTTCTTT. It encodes CATSRDPGTGGTEAFF.